Sequencing of this T cell receptor beta chain was carried out in a study of type 1 regulatory T cells. TCRdb passed the reads through MiXCR, listing each CDR3 protein once. The sample consists of some 89,000 distinct CDR3 sequences, roughly 31% of them appearing once. The TCR sequence derives from a human donor in good health. Sequencing was performed on CD4+ T cells, either the whole sample or a sorted fraction (not recorded which).

The CDR3 reads CSAPTRGAETQYF. As DNA, the CDR3 is TGCAGTGCCCCGACTAGGGGGGCAGAGACCCAGTACTTC. The chain couples TRBV20-1 to TRBJ2-5; the D gene could be TRBD1 or TRBD2 (6 bases each). The CDR3 is 13 residues long. Looked up from germline, CDR1 is DFQATT and CDR2 is SNEGSKA (reference sequence). Trimming shortened V by 6 bases and J by 4 bases, and 15 bases separated the two germline ends.